The sample holds a few counts of the clone carrying this T cell receptor beta chain. Unique molecular identifiers were built into the TCRbeta library. MiXCR, run by TCRdb on the PCR reads, gives a single entry per CDR3 protein. The table shows around 480,000 distinct CDR3 sequences, with approximately 32% occurring only once. The record originates from a study of T-cell reconstitution after alpha-beta-depleted transplantation in children. Germline V gene data show CDR1 as SQVTM and CDR2 as ANQGSEA. V lost 4 bases to trimming and J lost 8 bases; unmatched junction nucleotides: 12. The CDR3 is 15 residues long.

The specimen comprised PBMCs from the stem cell graft donor, sampled from the stem cell graft. The sequence derives from a human donor who donated a stem cell graft to a child with aplastic anemia. The V call is TRBV29-1, the J call TRBJ2-1, with TRBD2 identical over 9 bases. CDR3 nucleotide sequence: TGCAGCGTTGGAGATCACGGACTAGCGAGTCATGAGCAGTTCTTC. It is translated as CSVGDHGLASHEQFF.